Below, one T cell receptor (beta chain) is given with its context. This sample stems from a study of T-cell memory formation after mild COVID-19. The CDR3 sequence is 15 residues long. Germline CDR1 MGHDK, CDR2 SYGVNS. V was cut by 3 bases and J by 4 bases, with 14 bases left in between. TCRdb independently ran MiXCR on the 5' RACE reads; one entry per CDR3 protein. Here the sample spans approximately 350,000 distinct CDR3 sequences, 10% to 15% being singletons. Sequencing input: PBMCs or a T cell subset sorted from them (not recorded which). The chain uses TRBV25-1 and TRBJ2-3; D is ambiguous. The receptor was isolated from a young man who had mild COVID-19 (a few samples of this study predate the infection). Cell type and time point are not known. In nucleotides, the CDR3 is TGTGCCAGCAGTGAGTACAGACGTCCGGCAGATACGCAGTATTTT. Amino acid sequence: CASSEYRRPADTQYF.